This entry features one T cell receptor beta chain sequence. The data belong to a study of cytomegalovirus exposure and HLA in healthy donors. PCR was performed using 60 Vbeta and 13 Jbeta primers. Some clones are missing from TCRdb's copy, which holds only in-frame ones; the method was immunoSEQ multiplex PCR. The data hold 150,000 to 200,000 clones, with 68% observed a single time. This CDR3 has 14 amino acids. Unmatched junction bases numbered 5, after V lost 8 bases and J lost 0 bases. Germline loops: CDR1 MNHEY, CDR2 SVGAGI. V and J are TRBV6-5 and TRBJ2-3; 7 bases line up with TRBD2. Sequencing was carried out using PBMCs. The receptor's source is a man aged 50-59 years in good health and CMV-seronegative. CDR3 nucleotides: TGTGCCAGCGGGAGGGGTACTAGCACAGATACGCAGTATTTT. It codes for CASGRGTSTDTQYF.